These 13 T cell receptor beta chains were all obtained from the same sample, sequenced in a study of technical replicates of blood from four donors. Data came from immunoSEQ multiplex PCR; TCRdb stores just in-frame clones and leaves some out. The sample shows tens of thousands of clones, roughly nine tenths of them seen only once. The material sequenced was PBMCs. All receptors derive from a human donor in good health. Some clones in this sample may be carry-over from other donors' samples.

The chain employs TRBV5-4 and TRBJ2-7, with 11 bases identical to TRBD2. The CDR3 is made up of 15 amino acids. With 2 bases clipped from V and 3 bases from J, the junction kept 4 bases outside the gene matches. Per germline, CDR1 SGHNT and CDR2 YYREEE (reference sequence). CDR3 sequence reads: CASSFSGTSGYEQYF. CDR3 coding DNA: TGTGCCAGCAGCTTCTCGGGGACTAGCGGCTACGAGCAGTACTTC.

This clone has more than one count but fewer than ten. The rearrangement links TRBV7-2 to TRBJ1-1; D is unresolved. Germline V gene sequence: CDR1 SGHTA, CDR2 FQGNSA. The CDR3 extends over 15 amino acids. The V end lost 0 bases, the J end lost 1 base, and 9 bases lay between the germline ends. The CDR3 DNA sequence: TGTGCCAGCAGCTTAGCGGCAGGTGGGAACACTGAAGCTTTCTTT. Amino acid sequence: CASSLAAGGNTEAFF.

The rearrangement links TRBV4-2 to TRBJ2-1; D ambiguous. Per germline, CDR1 LGHNA and CDR2 YNFKEQ. V dropped 1 base and J dropped 0 bases, with 7 bases sitting between them. The CDR3 is 15 amino acids. CDR3 nucleotide sequence: TGTGCCAGCAGCCAAGCCGGTCCCTCCTACAATGAGCAGTTCTTC. Protein product: CASSQAGPSYNEQFF.

This clone was seen more than once but under ten times. Within the sample, other DNA sequences also encode this same CDR3. This chain joins TRBV5-1 and TRBJ1-1; D perhaps matches TRBD1 (5 bases). Germline CDR1 SGHRS, CDR2 YFSETQ. Trimming stripped 0 bases from V and 3 bases from J, with 9 bases between. CDR3 length equals 14 residues. CDR3 sequence: CASSLAGGYTEAFF. DNA of the CDR3: TGCGCCAGCAGCTTGGCCGGGGGTTACACTGAAGCTTTCTTT.

The chain combines TRBV11-2 with TRBJ2-2; D is unresolved. The CDR3 totals 14 residues. Germline CDR1 reads SGHAT; CDR2 reads FQNNGV. Trimming took 0 bases from V and 5 from J, leaving 7 bases between them. The CDR3 DNA is TGTGCCAGCAGCTTAGATCGGTTTACCGGGGAGCTGTTTTTT. It translates to CASSLDRFTGELFF.

This clone was observed once. This rearrangement joins TRBV15 to TRBJ2-5; 10 bases agree with TRBD2. The V segment lost 5 bases and the J segment 5 bases; nucleotides outside the gene matches: 8. The CDR3 sequence is 15 residues long. CDR1 is LNHNV, CDR2 YYDKDF, per germline (reference sequence). The DNA for the CDR3 is TGTGCCACCAGCCCCCGACCAGCGGGAGGGGAGACCCAGTACTTC. Its translation is CATSPRPAGGETQYF. Drawing the rest from reference TRBV15 and TRBJ2-5, the complete variable domain is DAMVIQNPRYQVTQFGKPVTLSCSQTLNHNVMYWYQQKSSQAPKLLFHYYDKDFNNEADTPDNFQSRRPNTSFCFLDIRSPGLGDTAMYLCATSPRPAGGETQYFGPGTRLLVL.

By share, this clone ranks as medium-sized (0.01 to 0.1%). The V gene is TRBV6-1, the J gene TRBJ1-6, with 7 bases matching TRBD1. Germline CDR1 and CDR2: MNHNS and SASEGT. The CDR3 extends over 15 amino acids. With V trimmed by 6 bases and J by 7 bases, 9 bases remained unmatched. The CDR3 DNA sequence: TGTGCCAGCAGGGACCGGGACAGATTGAATTCACCCCTCCACTTT. Amino acids: CASRDRDRLNSPLHF.

The chain couples TRBV27 to TRBJ2-7; possibly TRBD1 for D (5 bases). Trimming took off 4 bases at V and 2 bases at J, with 18 bases between the two ends. This CDR3 spans 16 amino acids. CDR1 MNHEY and CDR2 SMNVEV come from the germline V gene (reference sequence). The CDR3 is CASSYPIRESPYEQYF. CDR3 nucleotide sequence: TGTGCCAGCAGTTACCCCATCAGGGAATCTCCCTACGAGCAGTACTTC.

The V call is TRBV4-1, the J call TRBJ1-5; D possibly corresponds to TRBD1 (5 bases). There are 13 residues in the CDR3. CDR1 is MGHRA, CDR2 YSYEKL, per germline. V lost 1 base and J 6 bases, leaving 7 bases between the germline ends. CDR3 region: CASSQARVQPQHF. The DNA for the CDR3 is TGCGCCAGCAGCCAAGCCAGGGTTCAGCCCCAGCATTTT.

The rearrangement links TRBV7-9 to TRBJ2-5; 9 bases are a match to TRBD1. The CDR3 contains 17 residues. Looked up from germline, CDR1 is SEHNR and CDR2 is FQNEAQ (reference sequence). Trimming at V came to 3 bases and at J to 0 bases, leaving 8 bases not matched to a gene. CDR3 sequence: CASSLPRTGAYQETQYF. CDR3 bases: TGTGCCAGCAGCTTGCCGAGGACAGGGGCTTACCAAGAGACCCAGTACTTC.

The chain joins TRBV14 to TRBJ1-2; no reliable D call. Germline-derived CDR1 and CDR2 are SGHDN and FVKESK. The CDR3 contains 13 residues. With 0 bases removed from V and 2 bases from J, the gap between germline ends came to 4 bases. The CDR3 region has the DNA TGTGCCAGCAGCCAAGACAGAAACTATGGCTACACCTTC. Encoded protein: CASSQDRNYGYTF.

A single count supports this clone. V is TRBV7-2 and J is TRBJ2-5; the D gene is possibly TRBD2 (5 bases). V was clipped by 5 bases and J by 5 bases, with 21 bases between them. This CDR3 is built from 16 residues. Germline V gene sequence: CDR1 SGHTA, CDR2 FQGNSA. The DNA of the CDR3 is TGTGCCAGCAGCCAATCTGCGACTACCGCCCTGGAGACCCAGTACTTC. This translates into CASSQSATTALETQYF.

The V and J genes are TRBV7-3 and TRBJ2-1, with 12 positions matching TRBD2. Germline CDR1 reads SGHTA; CDR2 reads FQGTGA. J gave up 7 bases and V 5 bases, and 12 bases lay outside the gene matches. There are 17 residues in the CDR3. The CDR3 protein is CASSVRPVTSGRNEQFF. In DNA form, the CDR3 reads TGTGCCAGCAGCGTTCGACCTGTGACTAGCGGGAGAAATGAGCAGTTCTTC.